These 13 T cell receptor beta chains were all obtained from the same sample, sequenced in a study of shared clonotypes between healthy human individuals. Here immunoSEQ multiplex PCR was the method, and the copy in TCRdb shows in-frame clones only, minus some. Of 2 million to 2.5 million clones in the sample, almost 96% were seen once. The material sequenced was naive CD4+ T cells sorted from blood. Subset here: CD45RA+ positively selected. These receptors all come from a man aged 18 to 30 in good health.

The rearrangement joins TRBV6-5 to TRBJ1-1, with 10 bases fitting TRBD1. This CDR3 region has 12 residues. Germline V lookup: CDR1 MNHEY, CDR2 SVGAGI. Trimming took 6 bases from V and 7 from J; bases not matched to a gene: 2. CDR3 region: CASSRTGGEAFF. The CDR3 DNA reads as TGTGCCAGCAGCCGGACAGGGGGTGAAGCTTTCTTT.

The rearrangement uses TRBV5-8 and TRBJ2-1; 7 bases map to TRBD2. Germline lookup yields CDR1 SGHTS and CDR2 YDEGEE. Losses at the gene ends were 0 bases for V and 4 bases for J; bases not matched to a gene: 7. The CDR3 runs to 16 residues. In DNA form, the CDR3 reads TGTGCCAGCAGCTTGGTGGGAAGCGGGATATACAATGAGCAGTTCTTC. Translating gives CASSLVGSGIYNEQFF.

J is TRBJ2-7 and V is TRBV11-2; D unclear. Trimming removed 1 base from V and 3 bases from J, with 7 bases in between. The CDR3 length is 13 residues. Germline CDR1 SGHAT, CDR2 FQNNGV. CDR3 residues: CASSLGSHYEQYF. The CDR3 DNA sequence: TGTGCCAGCAGCTTAGGGTCCCACTACGAGCAGTACTTC.

The chain links TRBV30 to TRBJ1-2; perhaps TRBD1 as D (5 bases). V lost 7 bases and J 0 bases, leaving 9 bases between the germline ends. Germline CDR1 GTSNPN, CDR2 SVGIG (reference sequence). The CDR3 has 12 amino acids. DNA for the CDR3: TGTGCCTCCAGGGATTCTAACTATGGCTACACCTTC. Its translation is CASRDSNYGYTF.

The V and J genes are TRBV15 and TRBJ1-2; D uncertain. The CDR3 loop spans 13 amino acids. CDR1 and CDR2 (germline): LNHNV, YYDKDF (reference sequence). V lost 0 bases, J lost 10 bases, and 12 bases lay in between. For the CDR3, the DNA is TGTGCCACCAGCAGAGATTCCGGAGGGCTCTACACCTTC. It codes for CATSRDSGGLYTF.

The chain uses TRBV28 and TRBJ1-4, with D unclear. The germline CDR1 and CDR2 sequences are MDHEN and SYDVKM. The CDR3 contains 14 residues. Trimming left V 6 bases short and J 6 bases short, with 14 bases between. This chain's CDR3 is CASSHREVHEKLFF. Here the CDR3 DNA reads TGTGCCAGCAGCCACCGCGAGGTTCATGAAAAACTGTTTTTT.

To note about this clone: This sample includes further DNA sequences coding for the same CDR3. The V and J genes are TRBV18 and TRBJ1-5; D gene uncertain. Germline assignment: CDR1 KGHSH and CDR2 LQKENI. The CDR3 runs to 12 residues. The V end lost 3 bases, the J end lost 5 bases, and 5 bases lay between the germline ends. CDR3 residues: CASSPTDQPQHF. As DNA, the CDR3 is TGTGCCAGCTCACCGACGGATCAGCCCCAGCATTTT. The variable domain in full, with the rest retrieved from reference TRBV18 and TRBJ1-5, is NAGVMQNPRHLVRRRGQEARLRCSPMKGHSHVYWYRQLPEEGLKFMVYLQKENIIDESGMPKERFSAEFPKEGPSILRIQQVVRGDSAAYFCASSPTDQPQHFGDGTRLSIL.

The rearrangement links TRBV27 to TRBJ1-1; D is unclear. This CDR3 region has 16 residues. The germline V and J ends were trimmed by 0 bases and 1 base, with 12 bases remaining between them. Germline CDR1 and CDR2: MNHEY and SMNVEV (reference sequence). CDR3 loop: CASSLSREGSNTEAFF. The CDR3 DNA reads TGTGCCAGCAGTTTATCAAGGGAGGGCTCGAACACTGAAGCTTTCTTT.

About this clone itself: This CDR3 is also generated by other DNA sequences in the sample. CDR3 DNA sequence: TGTGCCAGCAGTCGAGGACTAGCGAGCGAGCAGTACTTC. Its protein product is CASSRGLASEQYF. The V gene is TRBV6-5, the J gene TRBJ2-7, with 9 bases lining up with TRBD2. Trimming removed 5 bases from V and 6 bases from J; junction bases left unmatched: 5. Germline CDR1 reads MNHEY; CDR2 reads SVGAGI. The CDR3 has 13 amino acids.

The gene calls are TRBV6-1 and TRBJ1-2, with a possible D match to TRBD1 (6 bases). The V gene's germline CDR1 is MNHNS and CDR2 SASEGT. This CDR3 region has 12 residues. V gave up 6 bases and J gave up 4 bases, with 9 bases separating them. CDR3 amino acids: CASRLDSYGYTF. The DNA of the CDR3 is TGTGCCAGCAGACTGGACAGCTATGGCTACACCTTC.

The V gene is TRBV6-1, the J gene TRBJ2-7; D gene unclear. Germline CDR1 is MNHNS and CDR2 is SASEGT. Trimming took 2 bases from V and 0 from J, leaving 11 bases between them. The CDR3 spans 15 residues. CDR3 nucleotides: TGTGCCAGCAGTGAATCTCAGGTTCTCTCCTACGAGCAGTACTTC. Its protein is CASSESQVLSYEQYF.

The V call is TRBV29-1, the J call TRBJ1-2, with D perhaps TRBD1 (6 bases). Germline CDR1 SQVTM, CDR2 ANQGSEA. This CDR3 has 14 amino acids. Between the trimmed V and J ends, which lost 4 bases and 2 bases, there was a span of 14 bases. CDR3 DNA sequence: TGCAGCGTTGTAGGGACCAGGGGCAACTATGGCTACACCTTC. Translated, it gives CSVVGTRGNYGYTF.

This chain uses TRBV2 with TRBJ2-5, with 13 nucleotides matching TRBD2. The CDR3 is 16 residues long. Trimming took 4 bases from V and 2 from J; bases not matched to a gene: 4. CDR1 and CDR2 (germline): SNHLY, FYNNEI. Here the CDR3 DNA reads TGTGCCAGCAGTGTGACTAGCGGGAGGCCACAAGAGACCCAGTACTTC. Translating it yields CASSVTSGRPQETQYF.